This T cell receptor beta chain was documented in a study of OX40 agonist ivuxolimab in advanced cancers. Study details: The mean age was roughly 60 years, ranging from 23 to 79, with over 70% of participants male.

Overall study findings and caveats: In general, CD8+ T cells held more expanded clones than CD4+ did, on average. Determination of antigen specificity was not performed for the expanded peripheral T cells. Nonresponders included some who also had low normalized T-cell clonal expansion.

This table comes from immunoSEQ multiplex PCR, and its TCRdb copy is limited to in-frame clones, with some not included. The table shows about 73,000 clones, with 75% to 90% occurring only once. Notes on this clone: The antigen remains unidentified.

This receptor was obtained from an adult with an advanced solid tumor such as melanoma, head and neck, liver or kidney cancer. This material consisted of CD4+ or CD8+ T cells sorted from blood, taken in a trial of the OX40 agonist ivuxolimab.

The CDR3 loop is CASSAGVGEQYF. DNA for the CDR3: TGTGCCAGCAGCGCCGGAGTGGGCGAGCAGTACTTC. The chain couples TRBV27 to TRBJ2-7; D is unclear. The CDR3 has 12 amino acids. Germline V gene data show CDR1 as MNHEY and CDR2 as SMNVEV (reference sequence). V gave up 6 bases and J gave up 6 bases, with 12 bases separating them.